This TCR beta chain originates from a study of blood T cell repertoires in COVID-19. Overall study context: Samples taken during acute and convalescent COVID-19 were collected in the United States, Italy and Spain. From T cells, B-cell-depleted T cells, or PBMCs came the material, which was cDNA or gDNA.

In the original workflow: Reference gene primer amplification gave nucleated cell count estimates. The repertoire was sequenced with immunoSEQ multiplex PCR; TCRdb's copy has only in-frame clones and lacks some. The D gene and trimming were derived from the DNA, and the V and J assignments and clone size from that table. The sample records 25,000 to 35,000 clones, 75% to 85% being singletons. This clone was recorded once. CDR3 length: 13 residues. Germline V lookup: CDR1 MRHNA, CDR2 SNTAGT. The trim removed 6 bases at V and 4 bases at J, leaving 4 bases unmatched. The sequence came from a man between 65 and 79 years old with active COVID-19. Source material: peripheral blood. The V call is TRBV6-4, the J call TRBJ1-1; TRBD1 aligns across 8 bases. The CDR3 nucleotides read TGTGCCAGCAGCAGGGGGACAGGCACTGAAGCTTTCTTT. It is translated as CASSRGTGTEAFF.